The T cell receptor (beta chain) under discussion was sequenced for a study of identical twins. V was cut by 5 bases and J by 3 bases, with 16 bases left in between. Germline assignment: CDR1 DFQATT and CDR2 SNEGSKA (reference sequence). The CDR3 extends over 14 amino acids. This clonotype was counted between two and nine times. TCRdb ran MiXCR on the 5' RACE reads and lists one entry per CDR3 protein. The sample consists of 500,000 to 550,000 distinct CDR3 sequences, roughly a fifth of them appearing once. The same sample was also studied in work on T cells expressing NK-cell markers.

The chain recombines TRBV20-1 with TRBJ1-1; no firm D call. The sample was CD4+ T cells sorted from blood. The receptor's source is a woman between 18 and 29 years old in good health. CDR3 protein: CSAREGGPYTEAFF. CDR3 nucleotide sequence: TGCAGTGCTCGGGAGGGAGGCCCGTACACTGAAGCTTTCTTT.